Sequencing of this T cell receptor (beta chain) was carried out in a study of response to subunit inactivated influenza vaccine. Study-level points and caveats: It was the authors' suggestion that each seasonal influenza vaccination recruits few new T cells.

This clonotype has at least ten counts. The antigen remains undetermined. TCRdb processed the RT-PCR reads anew with MiXCR; each CDR3 protein has one entry. The sample contains a few hundred thousand distinct CDR3 sequences, less than 15% of which appear only once. Looked up from germline, CDR1 is SEHNR and CDR2 is FQNEAQ (reference sequence). V dropped 1 base and J dropped 1; count of bases not matched to a gene: 9. This CDR3 spans 17 amino acids. The source was non-naive T cells sorted from PBMCs, collected approximately 15 days before vaccination. This clonotype was sampled from a man aged 45-65 years who received an inactivated influenza vaccine. V gene TRBV7-9 combines with J gene TRBJ2-7; the match to TRBD1 covers 8 bases. CDR3 in amino acids: CASSLGGVRGLSYEQYF. In nucleotides, the CDR3 is TGTGCCAGCAGCTTAGGAGGTGTCAGGGGGCTTTCCTACGAGCAGTACTTC.